These T cell receptor beta chains were read from a single sample in a study of blood T cell repertoires in COVID-19. The data were produced by immunoSEQ multiplex PCR, yet TCRdb's version contains in-frame clones alone and is incomplete. There are about 170,000 clones in the sample; about nine tenths occur only once, and around 1.5% lies in the top ten. The sample taken for sequencing was peripheral blood. These receptors originate from a woman aged 45-60 years with acute or convalescent COVID-19. Both conserved end residues are part of each CDR3. A D gene is named only where the DNA matches it firmly. Some rows have no size entry. The others give once, few or many, or a class for an expanded clone.

j_gene | d_gene | abundance | v_gene | CDR3aa | CDR3nt
TRBJ1-6 | NA | NA | TRBV6-5 | CASSYTTGNNSPLHF | TGTGCCAGCAGTTACACAACAGGGAATAATTCACCCCTCCACTTT
TRBJ1-1 | TRBD1 | NA | TRBV7-2 | CASSLRTGGDTEAFF | TGTGCCAGCAGCTTAAGGACAGGGGGAGACACTGAAGCTTTCTTT
TRBJ1-1 | TRBD1 | NA | TRBV19 | CASSIKTGKRAFF | TGTGCCAGTAGTATTAAGACAGGGAAGAGAGCTTTCTTT
TRBJ2-5 | NA | once | TRBV5-1 | CASSLASIQETQYF | TGCGCCAGCAGCTTGGCGTCTATCCAAGAGACCCAGTACTTC
TRBJ2-1 | NA | NA | TRBV15 | CATSSEATYYNEQFF | TGTGCCACCAGCAGTGAGGCTACATACTACAATGAGCAGTTCTTC
TRBJ2-2 | TRBD1 | few | TRBV5-1 | CASSALRWDSLTGELFF | TGCGCCAGCAGCGCTCTTAGGTGGGACAGTCTCACCGGGGAGCTGTTTTTT
TRBJ1-3 | TRBD1 | once | TRBV4-1 | CASSRLKETGGSSSGNTIYF | TGCGCCAGCAGCCGCCTTAAGGAAACAGGGGGCTCGAGCTCTGGAAACACCATATATTTT
TRBJ1-1 | NA | NA | TRBV6-6 | CASSYLYTGNTEAFF | TGTGCCAGCAGTTACTTATACACAGGTAACACTGAAGCTTTCTTT
TRBJ1-2 | TRBD1 | NA | TRBV15 | CATSRDVGTGYGYTF | TGTGCCACCAGCAGAGACGTTGGGACAGGGTATGGCTACACCTTC
TRBJ1-3 | NA | NA | TRBV7-8 | CASSLTDTIYF | TGTGCCAGCAGCTTGACAGACACCATATATTTT